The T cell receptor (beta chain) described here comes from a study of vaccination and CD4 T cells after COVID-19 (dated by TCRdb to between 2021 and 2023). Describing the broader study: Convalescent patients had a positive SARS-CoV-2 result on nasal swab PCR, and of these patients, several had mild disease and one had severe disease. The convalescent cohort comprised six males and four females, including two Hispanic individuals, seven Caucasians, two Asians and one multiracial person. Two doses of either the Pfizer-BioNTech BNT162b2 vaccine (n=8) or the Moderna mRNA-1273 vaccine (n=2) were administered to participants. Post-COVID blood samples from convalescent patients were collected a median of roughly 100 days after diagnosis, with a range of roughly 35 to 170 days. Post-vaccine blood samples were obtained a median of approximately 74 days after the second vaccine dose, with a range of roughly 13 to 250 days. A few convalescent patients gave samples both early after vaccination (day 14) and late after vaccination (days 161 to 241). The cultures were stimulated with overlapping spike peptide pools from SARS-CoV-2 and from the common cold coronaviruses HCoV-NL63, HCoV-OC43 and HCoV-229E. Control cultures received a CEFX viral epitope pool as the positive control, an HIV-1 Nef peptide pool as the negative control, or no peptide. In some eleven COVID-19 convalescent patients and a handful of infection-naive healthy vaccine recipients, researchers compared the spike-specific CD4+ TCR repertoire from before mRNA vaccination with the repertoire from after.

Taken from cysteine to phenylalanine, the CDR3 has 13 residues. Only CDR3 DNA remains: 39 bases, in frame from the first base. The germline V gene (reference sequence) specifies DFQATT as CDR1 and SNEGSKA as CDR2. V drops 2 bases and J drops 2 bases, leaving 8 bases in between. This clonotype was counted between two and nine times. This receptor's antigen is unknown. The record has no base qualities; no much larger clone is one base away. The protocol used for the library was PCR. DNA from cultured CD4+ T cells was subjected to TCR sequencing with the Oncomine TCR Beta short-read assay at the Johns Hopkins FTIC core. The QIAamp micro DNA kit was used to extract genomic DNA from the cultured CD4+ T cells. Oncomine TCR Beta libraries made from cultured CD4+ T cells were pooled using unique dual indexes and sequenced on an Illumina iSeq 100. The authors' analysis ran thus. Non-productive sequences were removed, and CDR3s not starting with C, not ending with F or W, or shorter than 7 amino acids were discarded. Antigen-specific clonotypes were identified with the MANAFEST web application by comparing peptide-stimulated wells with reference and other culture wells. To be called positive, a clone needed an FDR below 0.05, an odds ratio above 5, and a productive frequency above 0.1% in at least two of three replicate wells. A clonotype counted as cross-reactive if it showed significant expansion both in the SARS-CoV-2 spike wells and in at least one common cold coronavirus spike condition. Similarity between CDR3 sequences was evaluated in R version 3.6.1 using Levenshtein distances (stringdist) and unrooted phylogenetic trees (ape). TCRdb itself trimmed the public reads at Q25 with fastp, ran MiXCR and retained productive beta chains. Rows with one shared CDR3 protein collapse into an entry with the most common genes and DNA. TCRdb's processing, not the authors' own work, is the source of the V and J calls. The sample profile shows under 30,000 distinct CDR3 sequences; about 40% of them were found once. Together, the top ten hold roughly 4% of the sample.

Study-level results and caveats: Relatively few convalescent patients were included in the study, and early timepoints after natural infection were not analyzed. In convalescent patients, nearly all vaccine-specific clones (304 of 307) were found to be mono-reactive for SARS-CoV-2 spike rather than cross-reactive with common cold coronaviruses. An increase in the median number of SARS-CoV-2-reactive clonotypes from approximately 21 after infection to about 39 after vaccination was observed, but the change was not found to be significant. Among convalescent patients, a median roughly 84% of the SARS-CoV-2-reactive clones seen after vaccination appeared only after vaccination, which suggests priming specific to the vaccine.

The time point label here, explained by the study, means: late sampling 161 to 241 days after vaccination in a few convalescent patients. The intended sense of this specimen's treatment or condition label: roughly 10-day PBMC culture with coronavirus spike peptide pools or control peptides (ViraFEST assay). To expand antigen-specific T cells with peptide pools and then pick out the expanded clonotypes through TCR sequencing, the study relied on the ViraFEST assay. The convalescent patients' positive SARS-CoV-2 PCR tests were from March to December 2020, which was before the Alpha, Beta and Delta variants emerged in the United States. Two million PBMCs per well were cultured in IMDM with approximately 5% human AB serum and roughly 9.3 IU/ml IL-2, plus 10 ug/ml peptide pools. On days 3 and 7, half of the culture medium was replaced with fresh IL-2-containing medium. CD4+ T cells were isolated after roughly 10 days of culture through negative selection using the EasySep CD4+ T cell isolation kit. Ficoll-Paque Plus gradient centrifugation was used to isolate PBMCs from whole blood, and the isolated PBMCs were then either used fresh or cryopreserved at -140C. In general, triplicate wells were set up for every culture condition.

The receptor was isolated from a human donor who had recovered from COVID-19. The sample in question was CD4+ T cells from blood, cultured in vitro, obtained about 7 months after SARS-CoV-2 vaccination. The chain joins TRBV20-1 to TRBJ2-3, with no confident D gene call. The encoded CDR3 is CSARLDLTDTQYF. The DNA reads TGCAGTGCTAGACTAGACCTCACAGATACGCAGTATTTT.